What follows are 25 T cell receptor beta chains derived from one specimen sequenced in a study of STAT5B mutations in CD4+ large granular lymphocyte leukemia. Sequencing was performed with immunoSEQ multiplex PCR; in TCRdb, only in-frame clones are kept and a portion is missing. The repertoire holds 25,000 to 35,000 clones, with roughly 81% as singletons. Specimen: CD4+ T cells from blood buffy coats. The receptors were sampled from a human donor in good health.

J is TRBJ1-5 and V is TRBV19, with no clear D. The CDR3 loop spans 16 amino acids. CDR1 and CDR2 (germline): LNHDA, SQIVND (reference sequence). Trimming left V 1 base short and J 0 bases short, with 10 bases between. The CDR3 is CASSIVQPYSNQPQHF. In nucleotides, the CDR3 is TGTGCCAGTAGTATAGTCCAGCCCTATAGCAATCAGCCCCAGCATTTT.

The chain joins TRBV18 to TRBJ1-1; no definite D call. Germline CDR1 reads KGHSH; CDR2 reads LQKENI. The CDR3 sequence is 13 residues long. Trimming took 4 bases from V and 1 from J, leaving 7 bases between them. The CDR3: CASSRLANTEAFF. The CDR3 DNA reads TGTGCCAGCTCACGGCTAGCGAACACTGAAGCTTTCTTT.

The chain joins TRBV2 to TRBJ2-1; a possible D gene is TRBD2 (6 bases). The V end was cut by 6 bases, the J end by 5 bases, with 17 bases between. The germline V gene encodes CDR1 SNHLY and CDR2 FYNNEI. This CDR3 region has 15 residues. The chain's CDR3 is CASRRDSVTDNEQFF. Written as DNA, the CDR3 is TGTGCCAGCAGGCGGGACTCCGTCACCGACAATGAGCAGTTCTTC.

This chain uses TRBV7-8 with TRBJ2-7; TRBD2 is a possible D gene (5 bases). The CDR3 has 17 residues. CDR1 is SGHVS and CDR2 is FQNEAQ in the germline V gene. The V end was cut by 0 bases, the J end by 3 bases, with 18 bases between. The CDR3 sequence is CASSLAAAWEPRYEQYF. The CDR3 DNA reads as TGTGCCAGCAGCTTAGCGGCCGCCTGGGAGCCCCGCTACGAGCAGTACTTC. The full variable domain, rest sourced from reference TRBV7-8 and TRBJ2-7, is GAGVSQSPRYKVAKRGQDVALRCDPISGHVSLFWYQQALGQGPEFLTYFQNEAQLDKSGLPSDRFFAERPEGSVSTLKIQRTQQEDSAVYLCASSLAAAWEPRYEQYFGPGTRLTVT.

The chain is built from TRBV28 and TRBJ1-5, with D tentatively TRBD1 (5 bases). Germline CDR1 is MDHEN and CDR2 is SYDVKM. The CDR3 spans 17 residues. The V and J ends lost 6 bases and 5 bases respectively, with 23 bases between them. Here the CDR3 reads CASRDWDVRGTDQPQHF. In DNA, the CDR3 is TGTGCCAGCAGGGATTGGGACGTTAGAGGCACAGATCAGCCCCAGCATTTT.

This clone was counted between two and nine times. V usage is TRBV2 and J usage is TRBJ2-2; D perhaps matches TRBD2 (5 bases). The CDR3 has 14 residues. Per the germline V gene, CDR1 is SNHLY and CDR2 is FYNNEI. The V end lost 7 bases, the J end lost 1 base, and 10 bases lay between the germline ends. The CDR3 region has the DNA TGTGCCAGCACGGCCAGCGGGAACACCGGGGAGCTGTTTTTT. Translated, it gives CASTASGNTGELFF.

The chain has TRBV5-1 and TRBJ2-2; 11 nucleotides match TRBD1. This CDR3 comprises 16 residues. V lost 7 bases, J lost 4 bases, and 9 bases stayed unmatched. The germline CDR1 and CDR2 sequences are SGHRS and YFSETQ. The CDR3 here is CASFPSGTGGTGELFF. As DNA, the CDR3 is TGCGCCAGCTTTCCGTCCGGGACAGGGGGCACCGGGGAGCTGTTTTTT.

The chain couples TRBV11-2 to TRBJ1-4, with unresolved D. Germline CDR1 reads SGHAT; CDR2 reads FQNNGV. The germline V and J ends were trimmed by 1 base and 6 bases, with 12 bases remaining between them. The CDR3 contains 15 residues. CDR3 loop: CASSLGEFSDEKLFF. In DNA form, the CDR3 reads TGTGCCAGCAGCTTAGGTGAGTTCTCCGATGAAAAACTGTTTTTT.

The V and J genes are TRBV2 and TRBJ2-5; TRBD1 is a possible D gene (6 bases). There are 12 residues in the CDR3. Germline CDR1 reads SNHLY; CDR2 reads FYNNEI. V lost 6 bases and J 5 bases, leaving 10 bases between the germline ends. CDR3 residues: CASSQGWETQYF. The DNA of the CDR3 is TGTGCCAGCAGCCAGGGGTGGGAGACCCAGTACTTC.

This chain links TRBV11-2 with TRBJ2-1, with 10 bases identical to TRBD2. Germline trimming cut 5 bases from V and 6 bases from J; bases unmatched to any gene: 7. The CDR3 loop spans 15 amino acids. Germline V gene sequence: CDR1 SGHAT, CDR2 FQNNGV. CDR3 amino acids: CASSTLAGVGNEQFF. The CDR3 DNA is TGTGCCAGCAGCACCCTAGCGGGAGTAGGCAATGAGCAGTTCTTC.

This clone was found a few times. The chain joins TRBV30 to TRBJ2-2, with D perhaps TRBD2 (6 bases). V was cut by 0 bases and J by 1 base, with 6 bases left in between. This CDR3 is built from 14 residues. Germline values: CDR1 GTSNPN, CDR2 SVGIG (reference sequence). The CDR3 nucleotides read TGTGCCTGGAGTGTGCGGGGGAACACCGGGGAGCTGTTTTTT. Protein: CAWSVRGNTGELFF.

V gene TRBV19 combines with J gene TRBJ1-1; TRBD1 aligns across 7 bases. The trim removed 6 bases at V and 3 bases at J, leaving 7 bases unmatched. CDR3 size: 14 residues. CDR1 is LNHDA and CDR2 is SQIVND in the germline V gene (reference sequence). The CDR3 DNA reads TGTGCCAGTAGCCCAGGGGGGCTGGACACTGAAGCTTTCTTT. This sequence encodes CASSPGGLDTEAFF. Based on the CDR3 plus reference TRBV19 and TRBJ1-1, the full variable domain is DGGITQSPKYLFRKEGQNVTLSCEQNLNHDAMYWYRQDPGQGLRLIYYSQIVNDFQKGDIAEGYSVSREKKESFPLTVTSAQKNPTAFYLCASSPGGLDTEAFFGQGTRLTVV.

This clone was observed once. The chain couples TRBV7-2 to TRBJ2-7; possible D gene TRBD1, 6 bases. V shed 5 bases and J shed 1 base, with 12 bases lying between them. This CDR3 has 14 amino acids. Germline V gives CDR1 SGHTA, CDR2 FQGNSA. The CDR3 DNA reads TGTGCCAGCAGCGAACAACAGGGTTCCTACGAGCAGTACTTC. Protein sequence: CASSEQQGSYEQYF.

Only one count was recorded for this clone. The rearrangement joins TRBV7-2 to TRBJ1-5, with D uncertain. Per germline, CDR1 SGHTA and CDR2 FQGNSA. Deletions cut 5 bases from V and 7 bases from J, with 12 bases between. CDR3 length: 13 amino acids. CDR3 amino acids: CASSRSLGQPQHF. The CDR3 DNA sequence: TGTGCCAGCAGCCGGAGCTTAGGGCAGCCCCAGCATTTT.

J is TRBJ1-2 and V is TRBV5-1; D is perhaps TRBD1 (5 bases). The germline V gene has CDR1 SGHRS and CDR2 YFSETQ. This CDR3 has 13 residues. Trimming left V 2 bases short and J 7 bases short, with 12 bases between. As DNA, the CDR3 is TGCGCCAGCAGCTTTAGGGGCCTGGGTGGCTACACCTTC. This translates into CASSFRGLGGYTF.

The J gene is TRBJ2-1, the V gene TRBV7-7; D remains unclear. CDR3 length: 13 residues. V was clipped by 1 base and J by 7 bases, with 8 bases between them. Germline V gene data show CDR1 as SSHAT and CDR2 as FNYEAQ (reference sequence). The CDR3 is CASSLGLENEQFF. The CDR3 DNA follows: TGTGCCAGCAGCTTAGGGCTGGAAAATGAGCAGTTCTTC.

V and J are TRBV29-1 and TRBJ2-5, with TRBD1 identical over 7 bases. V shed 6 bases and J 0 bases; nucleotides not matched to a gene: 7. The CDR3 is 14 residues long. Germline V gene lookup returns CDR1 SQVTM and CDR2 ANQGSEA. The CDR3 DNA follows: TGCAGCGTAGCGACAGGGTGGTACCAAGAGACCCAGTACTTC. Its translation is CSVATGWYQETQYF.

This rearrangement joins TRBV5-1 to TRBJ1-2; D is unresolved. V lost 4 bases and J lost 3, with 13 bases in between. Germline lookup yields CDR1 SGHRS and CDR2 YFSETQ. The CDR3 is made up of 14 amino acids. The chain's CDR3 is CASSPFQDHYGYTF. CDR3 in DNA: TGCGCCAGCAGCCCATTCCAGGACCACTATGGCTACACCTTC.

This clone was seen only a few times. The rearrangement links TRBV30 to TRBJ1-1; D uncertain. The CDR3 spans 13 residues. CDR1 is GTSNPN, CDR2 SVGIG, per germline (reference sequence). The V gene lost 3 bases and the J gene lost 1 base, with 9 bases spanning the gap. As DNA, the CDR3 is TGTGCCTGGAGCCCGCAGGCGAACACTGAAGCTTTCTTT. Amino acid sequence: CAWSPQANTEAFF.

This chain uses TRBV28 with TRBJ1-2, with a possible D match to TRBD1 (6 bases). CDR1 is MDHEN and CDR2 is SYDVKM in the germline V gene. This CDR3 has 12 residues. With 6 bases removed from V and 2 bases from J, the gap between germline ends came to 7 bases. The CDR3 DNA reads TGTGCCAGCAGCGACAGGAACTATGGCTACACCTTC. Translation: CASSDRNYGYTF.

The chain recombines TRBV2 with TRBJ1-1; 11 bases align to TRBD1. Germline trimming cut 5 bases from V and 6 bases from J; bases unmatched to any gene: 8. The CDR3 is 15 amino acids. Germline CDR1 reads SNHLY; CDR2 reads FYNNEI. The CDR3 sequence: CASSKMGQGGPEAFF. The DNA for the CDR3 is TGTGCCAGCAGTAAAATGGGACAGGGGGGCCCTGAAGCTTTCTTT.

The V and J genes are TRBV4-3 and TRBJ2-5; unclear D gene. The length of the CDR3 is 12 residues. V lost 0 bases, J lost 3 bases, and 2 bases lay in between. Germline V lookup: CDR1 LGHNA, CDR2 YSLEER. The CDR3 DNA reads as TGCGCCAGCAGCCAAGACAAAGAGACCCAGTACTTC. It specifies CASSQDKETQYF.

This sequence joins TRBV30 and TRBJ2-5; unclear D gene. Germline V lookup: CDR1 GTSNPN, CDR2 SVGIG (reference sequence). V lost 0 bases to trimming and J lost 3 bases, with 14 bases between them. There are 15 residues in the CDR3. CDR3: CAWSVPDQFKETQYF. The CDR3 DNA reads as TGTGCCTGGAGTGTCCCCGACCAATTCAAAGAGACCCAGTACTTC.

This chain uses TRBV28 with TRBJ2-3, with 10 nucleotides matching TRBD2. Trimming cost V 3 bases and J 6 bases; bases outside gene matches: 6. This CDR3 is built from 15 residues. Looked up from germline, CDR1 is MDHEN and CDR2 is SYDVKM. The CDR3 region is CASSFRLAGADTQYF. The CDR3, as DNA: TGTGCCAGCAGTTTCAGGCTAGCGGGAGCCGATACGCAGTATTTT.

This clone was seen only once. The J gene is TRBJ2-3, the V gene TRBV9; unclear D gene. V lost 0 bases and J 2 bases, leaving 10 bases between the germline ends. The CDR3 is made up of 15 amino acids. Germline assignment: CDR1 SGDLS and CDR2 YYNGEE. The DNA for the CDR3 is TGTGCCAGCAGCGTAGAGTGGACCCCCACAGATACGCAGTATTTT. The encoded protein is CASSVEWTPTDTQYF.